This T cell receptor (beta chain) was retrieved from a study of T cells after yellow fever vaccination. This clonotype was recorded a few times. Its antigen is undetermined. J lost 7 bases, V lost 5 bases, and 7 bases had no gene match. Germline V lookup: CDR1 DFQATT, CDR2 SNEGSKA (reference sequence). This CDR3 comprises 14 residues. TCRdb re-derived calls from the 5' RACE reads in MiXCR, one entry per CDR3 protein. Here the sample spans approximately 610,000 distinct CDR3 sequences, about 17% being singletons. Findings and caveats of the study: There was a possibility that FACS-sorted repertoires contained abundant clonotypes contaminating from the bulk population.

This sequence joins TRBV20-1 and TRBJ2-1; 11 bases fit TRBD2. This TCR derives from a young man who received the YFV17D yellow fever vaccine. This sample comprised PBMCs, obtained around 5 days after the first yellow fever vaccination. The DNA for the CDR3 is TGCAGTGCTGTAGCGGGGGGGCCGAGGAATGAGCAGTTCTTC. This codes for CSAVAGGPRNEQFF.